Listed below are T cell receptor beta chains from one sample, sequenced in a study of blood T cell repertoires in COVID-19. Assay: immunoSEQ multiplex PCR; the TCRdb copy retains only in-frame clones and omits some. The sample contains about 150,000 clones, less than 90% of which appear only once. Source material: peripheral blood. These receptors came from a woman aged 70-85 years with acute or convalescent COVID-19. Each CDR3 is given without its conserved first and last residue. Fields, in order: V gene, J gene, CDR3 protein.

TRBV25-1	TRBJ1-4	ASSETGTGNEKLF
TRBV24-1	TRBJ1-2	ATSDRTGEGYT
TRBV29-1	TRBJ2-7	SVEDAVSSSSYEQY
TRBV9	TRBJ1-4	ASSVDTGSNEKLF
TRBV3-1/TRBV3-2	TRBJ1-2	ASSPTQTVDGYT
TRBV7-9	TRBJ2-1	ASSTQGAYYNEQF
TRBV7-2	TRBJ1-3	ASSLYGAGNTIY
TRBV19	TRBJ1-5	ASSIDPSQKGGNQPQH
TRBV5-1	TRBJ2-2	ASSLGATGELF
TRBV13	TRBJ2-1	ASSKGDYTNEQF